These 12 T cell receptor beta chains originate from one sample sequenced in a study of T-cell reconstitution after alpha-beta-depleted transplantation in children (dated by TCRdb to about 2016). Library prep was done by PCR. Sequencing used an Illumina HiSeq 2500. Molecular barcoding was employed in the preparation of TCR libraries, with unique molecular identifiers being used to normalize TCRbeta repertoire quantification. The public reads were run again by TCRdb, first through fastp at Q25 and then through MiXCR, and only productive beta chains were kept. A single entry per CDR3 protein holds the most common genes and DNA from its merged rows. The sample table contains under 20,000 distinct CDR3 sequences; only one count was recorded for over 10% of them. The ten biggest clones cover 35% of the sample. The meaning of the sample's time point label: day 60 (about 2 months) after transplantation. Taken with the paper, the label for treatment or condition translates to: allogeneic hematopoietic cell transplantation with graft depleted of TCRalphabeta T cells and CD19 B cells.

This specimen consisted of PBMCs, mostly from graft donor cells, obtained 60 days after TCRalphabeta/CD19-depleted stem cell transplant. Every receptor here comes from a female patient between 2 and 10 years old who had a stem cell transplant for congenital amegakaryocytic thrombocytopenia, so the T cells may come from the graft donor.

This clonotype was seen ten or more times. The V and J genes are TRBV5-1 and TRBJ2-7, with 11 bases aligning to TRBD1. V dropped 4 bases and J dropped 3; count of bases not matched to a gene: 9. CDR3 length: 16 residues. In germline, CDR1 is SGHRS, CDR2 YFSETQ. Here the CDR3 reads CASSRMGQGVLYEQYF. The CDR3 region has the DNA TGCGCCAGCAGCCGTATGGGACAGGGGGTACTCTACGAGCAGTACTTC.

In its sample, this clonotype was seen many times. This chain uses TRBV12-3 or TRBV12-4 with TRBJ1-3; D unclear. Trimming took 5 bases from V and 0 from J, leaving 5 bases between them. The CDR3 spans 13 residues. The CDR3: CASSRDSGNTIYF. The DNA of the CDR3 is TGTGCCAGCAGTCGGGACTCTGGAAACACCATATATTTT.

The chain joins TRBV10-3 to TRBJ2-5, with 8 bases that match TRBD1. The CDR3 is made up of 18 amino acids. Trimming removed 8 bases from V and 5 bases from J; junction bases left unmatched: 22. The germline CDR1 and CDR2 sequences are ENHRY and SYGVKD. CDR3 nucleotides: TGTGCCATCTCTCCCAGGTGGCAGGGGGCGGGCGGTAGGGAGACCCAGTACTTC. This sequence encodes CAISPRWQGAGGRETQYF.

The chain employs TRBV12-3 or TRBV12-4 and TRBJ2-6; 14 bases are a match to TRBD2. The V segment lost 11 bases and the J segment 3 bases; nucleotides outside the gene matches: 12. The CDR3 contains 18 residues. The CDR3: CACCLEGTSGSGANVLTF. DNA of the CDR3: TGTGCCTGCTGTTTAGAAGGGACTAGCGGGAGTGGGGCCAACGTCCTGACTTTC.

This clonotype was seen once. V gene TRBV9 combines with J gene TRBJ2-2; 7 bases fit TRBD2. CDR1 SGDLS and CDR2 YYNGEE come from the germline V gene. The CDR3 extends over 15 amino acids. V shed 2 bases, J shed 8 bases, and the junction held 9 bases outside the gene matches. The CDR3 protein is CASSVLAVESGELFF. The DNA for the CDR3 is TGTGCCAGCAGCGTTCTAGCGGTGGAATCGGGGGAGCTGTTTTTT. The full variable domain, rest sourced from reference TRBV9 and TRBJ2-2, is DSGVTQTPKHLITATGQRVTLRCSPRSGDLSVYWYQQSLDQGLQFLIQYYNGEERAKGNILERFSAQQFPDLHSELNLSSLELGDSALYFCASSVLAVESGELFFGEGSRLTVL.

This clonotype came up many times. CDR3 residues: CSATLYTEAFF. As DNA, the CDR3 is TGCAGTGCTACCCTATACACTGAAGCTTTCTTT. This chain joins TRBV20-1 and TRBJ1-1; D uncertain. The CDR3 loop spans 11 amino acids. Germline V CDR1 and CDR2: DFQATT, SNEGSKA (reference sequence). Trimming shortened V by 4 bases and J by 3 bases, and 6 bases separated the two germline ends.

This clonotype was observed at least ten times. The genes are TRBV7-9 and TRBJ2-7, with D perhaps TRBD2 (5 bases). Trimming removed 8 bases from V and 1 base from J, with 12 bases in between. Germline assignment: CDR1 SEHNR and CDR2 FQNEAQ (reference sequence). The CDR3 runs to 13 residues. The CDR3, as DNA: TGTGCCAGCGAGCCGACGGGGTCCTACGAGCAGTACTTC. Protein: CASEPTGSYEQYF. Drawing the rest from reference TRBV7-9 and TRBJ2-7, the complete variable domain is DTGVSQNPRHKITKRGQNVTFRCDPISEHNRLYWYRQTLGQGPEFLTYFQNEAQLEKSRLLSDRFSAERPKGSFSTLEIQRTEQGDSAMYLCASEPTGSYEQYFGPGTRLTVT.

This clonotype has a count of ten or more. Here the CDR3 DNA reads TGTGCCAGCAGTCCCAACGGACGGGTCGAAGCTTTCTTT. It specifies CASSPNGRVEAFF. The V call is TRBV12-3 or TRBV12-4, the J call TRBJ1-1; D is uncertain. There are 13 residues in the CDR3. V gave up 5 bases and J gave up 8 bases, with 15 bases separating them.

J is TRBJ2-7 and V is TRBV12-1; no DNA check was done on the table's D call, TRBD2. TRBV12-1 is flagged as a pseudogene. The length of the CDR3 is 14 residues. The CDR3 spells CASSPGLLPYEQYF. CDR3 sequence (DNA): TGTGCCAGCAGCCCTGGACTCCTCCCCTACGAGCAGTACTTC.

This clonotype was picked up many times. The chain joins TRBV20-1 to TRBJ1-6; the D is unclear. The CDR3 sequence is 13 residues long. Between the trimmed V and J ends, which lost 5 bases and 10 bases, there was a span of 15 bases. The germline V gene has CDR1 DFQATT and CDR2 SNEGSKA (reference sequence). Here the CDR3 DNA reads TGCAGTGCTCTTCGGACGACGGGCTCACCCCTCCACTTT. Its translation: CSALRTTGSPLHF.

This clonotype was recorded at least ten times. The genes are TRBV20-1 and TRBJ2-5; possibly TRBD1 for D (8 bases). V was cut by 5 bases and J by 6 bases, with 19 bases left in between. The CDR3 has 14 residues. The germline V gene encodes CDR1 DFQATT and CDR2 SNEGSKA (reference sequence). The CDR3 sequence: CSAQGAGDLKTQYF. As DNA, the CDR3 is TGCAGTGCTCAGGGGGCGGGAGATTTGAAGACCCAGTACTTC.

This clonotype was recorded many times. The chain joins TRBV20-1 to TRBJ2-3; the match to TRBD2 covers 11 bases. Germline CDR1 reads DFQATT; CDR2 reads SNEGSKA (reference sequence). The CDR3 sequence is 16 residues long. V lost 3 bases and J lost 6; bases outside the gene matches: 11. The DNA of the CDR3 is TGCAGTGCTAGCGAGTATAGCGGGAGGGCCATGGATACGCAGTATTTT. This encodes CSASEYSGRAMDTQYF.